The entry that follows covers one TCR beta chain sequence. Across about 22 US areas, participants ranged in age from roughly 18 to 95 years. Original analysis: For nucleated cells, counts were estimated from reference gene primer amplification. Sequencing used immunoSEQ multiplex PCR; TCRdb keeps in-frame clones, though not all of them. V and J calls and clone size come straight from that table; D and trimming were deduced from the DNA. The table includes under 350,000 clones, approximately 83% detected once. In germline, CDR1 is MRHNA, CDR2 SNTAGT. CDR3 size: 15 residues. V was clipped by 3 bases and J by 4 bases; unmatched bases: 0. The sample is drawn from a study of blood T cell repertoires in COVID-19.

The origin of this receptor is a woman aged 40 to 50 with acute COVID-19. The V gene is TRBV6-4, the J gene TRBJ2-3; TRBD2 agrees at 14 bases. Specimen: PBMCs or T cells enriched from blood (not recorded which). CDR3 loop: CASSETSGGADTQYF. The CDR3 DNA follows: TGTGCCAGCAGTGAGACTAGCGGGGGGGCAGATACGCAGTATTTT.